Each of the 30 T cell receptor beta chains below was sequenced from the same sample in a study of cytomegalovirus exposure and HLA in healthy donors. The data were produced by immunoSEQ multiplex PCR, yet TCRdb's version contains in-frame clones alone and is incomplete. The table lists roughly 220,000 clones, 75% to 95% of them singletons. Material: PBMCs. These receptors were collected from a woman aged 18-35 years in good health and CMV-seronegative.

The chain is built from TRBV11-2 and TRBJ2-1, with a weak D call TRBD1 (6 bases). V lost 5 bases and J 3 bases, leaving 14 bases between the germline ends. Per the germline V gene, CDR1 is SGHAT and CDR2 is FQNNGV. The length of the CDR3 is 15 residues. The CDR3 sequence: CASSQPRDNYNEQFF. In DNA, the CDR3 is TGTGCCAGCAGCCAACCCCGGGACAACTACAATGAGCAGTTCTTC.

The chain has TRBV7-4 and TRBJ1-2, with a tentative D call TRBD1 (5 bases). Germline V gene sequence: CDR1 SGHVT, CDR2 SQSDAQ. CDR3 length equals 14 residues. The V end was cut by 4 bases, the J end by 4 bases, with 13 bases between. The CDR3 DNA reads TGTGCCAGCAGCTGCGCAGGGTGTGGCTATGGCTACACCTTC. Protein sequence: CASSCAGCGYGYTF.

The chain recombines TRBV28 with TRBJ1-6; 9 bases are shared with TRBD1. Germline V lookup: CDR1 MDHEN, CDR2 SYDVKM. CDR3 length: 15 amino acids. V shed 9 bases, J shed 5 bases, and the junction held 8 bases outside the gene matches. In DNA, the CDR3 is TGTGCCAGTCGTACGGGGACAGGGCATAATTCACCCCTCCACTTT. This sequence encodes CASRTGTGHNSPLHF. Full variable domain (remainder filled in from reference TRBV28 and TRBJ1-6): DVKVTQSSRYLVKRTGEKVFLECVQDMDHENMFWYRQDPGLGLRLIYFSYDVKMKEKGDIPEGYSVSREKKERFSLILESASTNQTSMYLCASRTGTGHNSPLHFGNGTRLTVT.

The V gene is TRBV6-1, the J gene TRBJ1-3; perhaps TRBD1 as D (6 bases). The CDR3 has 12 residues. Trimming left V 6 bases short and J 6 bases short, with 9 bases between. Germline-derived CDR1 and CDR2 are MNHNS and SASEGT. Here the CDR3 DNA reads TGTGCCAGCAGACAGGGAAAAAACACCATATATTTT. Its translation: CASRQGKNTIYF.

The chain carries TRBV5-1 and TRBJ2-1; 9 bases align to TRBD2. The CDR3 spans 17 residues. The germline V gene encodes CDR1 SGHRS and CDR2 YFSETQ. V shed 0 bases, J shed 3 bases, and the junction held 7 bases outside the gene matches. The CDR3 coding sequence is TGCGCCAGCAGCTTGGGATTGGCTAGCGGGAACTACAATGAGCAGTTCTTC. Translated, it gives CASSLGLASGNYNEQFF.

V usage is TRBV5-5 and J usage is TRBJ2-7; TRBD2 matches at 7 bases. Looked up from germline, CDR1 is SGHKS and CDR2 is YYEKEE (reference sequence). The length of the CDR3 is 13 residues. J gave up 1 base and V 2 bases, and 0 bases lay outside the gene matches. CDR3 protein: CASSFGGSYEQYF. The CDR3 DNA sequence: TGTGCCAGCAGCTTCGGGGGGTCCTACGAGCAGTACTTC.

This clone has a single count. The chain joins TRBV5-1 to TRBJ2-7; D is unclear. This CDR3 spans 16 amino acids. Germline CDR1 and CDR2: SGHRS and YFSETQ. V shed 4 bases and J shed 2 bases, with 19 bases lying between them. The CDR3 DNA sequence: TGCGCCAGCAGCCTGGCGGCAGGTTTGTCCGCCTACGAGCAGTACTTC. Its translation: CASSLAAGLSAYEQYF. The full variable domain, its missing parts supplied by reference TRBV5-1 and TRBJ2-7, is KAGVTQTPRYLIKTRGQQVTLSCSPISGHRSVSWYQQTPGQGLQFLFEYFSETQRNKGNFPGRFSGRQFSNSRSEMNVSTLELGDSALYLCASSLAAGLSAYEQYFGPGTRLTVT.

The chain uses TRBV25-1 and TRBJ2-1; D is unresolved. The V gene's germline CDR1 is MGHDK and CDR2 SYGVNS. Trimming pared 5 bases from V and 8 bases from J, leaving 22 bases between. The CDR3 length is 16 residues. In DNA form, the CDR3 reads TGTGCCAGCAGTCGAATGGCTGGTCTTGACAATGATGAGCAGTTCTTC. Protein sequence: CASSRMAGLDNDEQFF.

This clone is a singleton in its sample. V gene TRBV5-6 combines with J gene TRBJ1-5, with TRBD1 matching over 9 bases. The ends lost 1 base at V and 6 bases at J; junction bases unmatched: 8. Germline V gives CDR1 SGHDT, CDR2 YYEEEE. CDR3 length: 16 residues. The CDR3 is CASSLRGTGLGQPQHF. The CDR3, as DNA: TGTGCCAGCAGCTTGAGGGGGACAGGGCTCGGTCAGCCCCAGCATTTT.

This clone was seen a few times. The rearrangement links TRBV10-3 to TRBJ2-4, with D possibly TRBD2 on 5 matching bases. The CDR3 has 17 amino acids. CDR1 and CDR2 from the germline V gene are ENHRY and SYGVKD. V lost 2 bases and J lost 6, with 20 bases in between. For the CDR3, the DNA is TGTGCCATCAGTGAGGCCCGGGGTGAGGTTTTCGGAAACATTCAGTACTTC. It encodes CAISEARGEVFGNIQYF.

The chain uses TRBV9 and TRBJ2-2; 11 bases are shared with TRBD2. The CDR3 contains 18 residues. Germline lookup yields CDR1 SGDLS and CDR2 YYNGEE. V lost 3 bases, J lost 5 bases, and 12 bases stayed unmatched. DNA for the CDR3: TGTGCCAGCAGCGCTCGGCCGGGACTAGCGGCCCTAACCGGGGAGCTGTTTTTT. This sequence encodes CASSARPGLAALTGELFF.

This rearrangement joins TRBV9 to TRBJ1-6; D is possibly TRBD1 (5 bases). CDR1 SGDLS and CDR2 YYNGEE come from the germline V gene. The CDR3 is 13 amino acids. The V and J ends lost 5 bases and 11 bases respectively, with 14 bases between them. The DNA for the CDR3 is TGTGCCAGCAGTGAAAAGGGGAATACACCCCTCCACTTT. Translating gives CASSEKGNTPLHF.

Only one count was recorded for this clone. The chain uses TRBV30 and TRBJ2-3, with TRBD2 as a possible D gene (6 bases). The CDR3 totals 13 residues. In germline, CDR1 is GTSNPN, CDR2 SVGIG (reference sequence). Trimming stripped 5 bases from V and 4 bases from J, with 13 bases between. Here the CDR3 DNA reads TGTGCCTGGGGGGCGGCGGGGCCAGATACGCAGTATTTT. Protein: CAWGAAGPDTQYF.

Regarding this clone: Its ends do not fully match the called genes, so a read error is possible. J is TRBJ2-1 and V is TRBV7-7; 10 nucleotides align to TRBD2. Germline CDR1 is SSHAT and CDR2 is FNYEAQ (reference sequence). This CDR3 region has 17 residues. CDR3 bases: TGTGCTAGCAGCTTAGCCGTAGGGCTAGCGGGAGACAATGAGCAGTTCTTC. This sequence encodes CASSLAVGLAGDNEQFF.

V usage is TRBV10-2 and J usage is TRBJ1-2; D unresolved. This CDR3 contains 13 residues. The germline V gene has CDR1 WSHSY and CDR2 SAAADI. V shed 0 bases and J shed 5 bases, with 7 bases lying between them. This CDR3 is CASSESHRYGYTF. CDR3 coding DNA: TGCGCCAGCAGTGAGTCGCACAGATATGGCTACACCTTC.

V usage is TRBV30 and J usage is TRBJ2-7; D perhaps matches TRBD2 (6 bases). This CDR3 has 14 amino acids. V gave up 4 bases and J gave up 0 bases, with 13 bases separating them. Germline V lookup: CDR1 GTSNPN, CDR2 SVGIG (reference sequence). The CDR3 DNA reads as TGTGCCTGGAAGGCGGGACGTAGCTCCTACGAGCAGTACTTC. It yields the protein CAWKAGRSSYEQYF.

J is TRBJ2-7 and V is TRBV28; the match to TRBD2 covers 9 bases. CDR3 length equals 15 residues. Germline CDR1 reads MDHEN; CDR2 reads SYDVKM. With V trimmed by 6 bases and J by 0 bases, 6 bases remained unmatched. CDR3 sequence (DNA): TGTGCCAGCAGGTTAGCGGGAGCGAGCTCCTACGAGCAGTACTTC. Protein: CASRLAGASSYEQYF.

Regarding this clone: Other DNA sequences of this sample code for an identical CDR3. V is TRBV9 and J is TRBJ2-7; 11 nucleotides match TRBD2. The length of the CDR3 is 14 residues. Unmatched junction bases numbered 3, after V lost 3 bases and J lost 4 bases. Per the germline V gene, CDR1 is SGDLS and CDR2 is YYNGEE. Here the CDR3 DNA reads TGTGCCAGCAGCGCCGGGACTAGCGGTTACGAGCAGTACTTC. Its translation: CASSAGTSGYEQYF.

Only a few counts were recorded for this clone. In DNA, the CDR3 is TGTGCCAGCAGCTCGACTCACGCTAGTAACGGGGAGCTGTTTTTT. Amino acid sequence: CASSSTHASNGELFF. The rearrangement links TRBV5-4 to TRBJ2-2; no firm D call. With 3 bases removed from V and 7 bases from J, the gap between germline ends came to 16 bases. This CDR3 is built from 15 residues. Looked up from germline, CDR1 is SGHNT and CDR2 is YYREEE (reference sequence).

Of note for this clone: A junction boundary mismatches the germline segment, possibly from a read error. The CDR3 sequence is CASSQFFDSAKLF. The CDR3 DNA reads TGTGCCAGCAGCCAATTTTTTGATTCCGCGAAGCTTTTT. The V and J genes are TRBV14 and TRBJ1-4; D call uncertain. CDR1 and CDR2 (germline): SGHDN, FVKESK. The CDR3 has 13 amino acids.

CDR3: CASSSSFLAGQSTDTQYF. The CDR3, as DNA: TGTGCCAGCAGTTCCTCCTTTCTAGCGGGGCAAAGCACAGATACGCAGTATTTT. The chain couples TRBV2 to TRBJ2-3; the match to TRBD2 covers 9 bases. There are 18 residues in the CDR3. CDR1 and CDR2 (germline): SNHLY, FYNNEI. Trimming at V came to 5 bases and at J to 0 bases, leaving 12 bases not matched to a gene.

The chain carries TRBV10-1 and TRBJ2-1, with TRBD2 matching 9 bases. The CDR3 runs to 15 residues. The J segment lost 0 bases and the V segment lost 4 bases, leaving 1 base of the junction unmatched. CDR1 is WNHNN, CDR2 SYGVQD, per germline (reference sequence). The DNA for the CDR3 is TGCGCCAGCAGTGTTAGCGGGAGCTCCTACAATGAGCAGTTCTTC. This sequence encodes CASSVSGSSYNEQFF.

The chain combines TRBV5-6 with TRBJ1-5; D is unresolved. Germline V gives CDR1 SGHDT, CDR2 YYEEEE. The CDR3 sequence is 16 residues long. V lost 4 bases, J lost 0 bases, and 14 bases lay in between. The CDR3 DNA sequence: TGTGCCAGCAGCGCCCTCGGCGGGAATAGCAATCAGCCCCAGCATTTT. Its protein is CASSALGGNSNQPQHF.

This chain links TRBV7-8 with TRBJ2-7, with 12 bases identical to TRBD2. The V gene end was trimmed by 5 bases and the J gene end by 3 bases; junction bases not matched to a gene: 5. Germline V lookup: CDR1 SGHVS, CDR2 FQNEAQ. This CDR3 has 15 residues. The chain's CDR3 is CASSPRTSGNYEQYF. The DNA for the CDR3 is TGTGCCAGCAGCCCCCGGACTAGCGGGAACTACGAGCAGTACTTC.

The table lists this clone with many counts. The chain links TRBV9 to TRBJ2-5; 11 bases agree with TRBD2. There are 16 residues in the CDR3. V trimming: 3 bases; J trimming: 2 bases; junction bases outside the gene matches: 6. Germline CDR1 SGDLS, CDR2 YYNGEE. CDR3 protein: CASSAGTSGPQETQYF. Written as DNA, the CDR3 is TGTGCCAGCAGCGCCGGGACTAGCGGACCTCAAGAGACCCAGTACTTC.

In its sample, this clone was seen once. J is TRBJ1-5 and V is TRBV15; 8 nucleotides align to TRBD1. Per the germline V gene, CDR1 is LNHNV and CDR2 is YYDKDF (reference sequence). The CDR3 spans 19 residues. The V and J ends lost 4 bases and 0 bases, in that order; junction bases with no gene match: 14. The CDR3 spells CATSTRSFGTGRSNQPQHF. The CDR3 bases are TGTGCCACCAGCACCCGATCCTTTGGGACAGGTCGTAGCAATCAGCCCCAGCATTTT.

The chain employs TRBV27 and TRBJ2-1; maybe TRBD1 (7 bases). With 2 bases removed from V and 5 bases from J, the gap between germline ends came to 10 bases. The CDR3 runs 14 residues. Germline loops: CDR1 MNHEY, CDR2 SMNVEV (reference sequence). As DNA, the CDR3 is TGTGCCAGCAGTTTAGTCAGGGGGGACAATGAGCAGTTCTTC. Amino acid sequence: CASSLVRGDNEQFF.

The chain combines TRBV6-1 with TRBJ1-5, with D possibly matching TRBD1 (5 bases). The V end lost 7 bases, the J end lost 1 base, and 8 bases lay between the germline ends. CDR1 is MNHNS and CDR2 is SASEGT in the germline V gene. CDR3 length equals 13 residues. The CDR3 coding sequence is TGTGCCAGCACAGGGTTCAGCAATCAGCCCCAGCATTTT. It codes for CASTGFSNQPQHF.

CDR3 protein: CASSIAGSDTQYF. CDR3 in DNA: TGTGCCAGTAGTATTGCGGGTTCAGATACGCAGTATTTT. This chain links TRBV19 with TRBJ2-3; TRBD2 is a possible D gene (5 bases). The V end was cut by 3 bases, the J end by 4 bases, with 8 bases between. This CDR3 has 13 amino acids. Germline CDR1 reads LNHDA; CDR2 reads SQIVND (reference sequence). Full variable domain (missing parts from reference TRBV19 and TRBJ2-3): DGGITQSPKYLFRKEGQNVTLSCEQNLNHDAMYWYRQDPGQGLRLIYYSQIVNDFQKGDIAEGYSVSREKKESFPLTVTSAQKNPTAFYLCASSIAGSDTQYFGPGTRLTVL.

The gene calls are TRBV19 and TRBJ2-7; D is ambiguous. Trimming took 7 bases from V and 3 from J, leaving 13 bases between them. The CDR3 consists of 13 residues. In germline, CDR1 is LNHDA, CDR2 SQIVND (reference sequence). The CDR3 region has the DNA TGTGCCAGTATGGGCCGGCAAAACTACGAGCAGTACTTC. Amino acids: CASMGRQNYEQYF.